This T cell receptor beta chain is from a study of blood T cell repertoires in COVID-19. Study summary: PBMCs, B-cell-depleted T cells, or T cells were the source of the cDNA or gDNA that made up the material.

The CDR3 spans 17 residues. Original analysis: Quantification of nucleated cells was approximated via reference gene primer amplification. Libraries were prepared by immunoSEQ multiplex PCR; TCRdb keeps only in-frame clonotypes and omits some of them. D and trimming were read from the DNA, whereas the V and J calls and clone size are those reported in that table. This sample has 100,000 to 150,000 clones, with roughly 88% found just once. This clonotype was sampled from a man in his 70s with active COVID-19. This chain connects TRBV21-1 to TRBJ2-3; TRBD2 is taken as the D call from the table, unchecked against the DNA. TRBV21-1 constitutes a pseudogene. The sample comprised peripheral blood. CDR3 in DNA: TGTGCCAGCAGCAAAGGGGAGAAGGAGGGGAAGCCAGATACGCAGTATTTT. The encoded protein is CASSKGEKEGKPDTQYF.